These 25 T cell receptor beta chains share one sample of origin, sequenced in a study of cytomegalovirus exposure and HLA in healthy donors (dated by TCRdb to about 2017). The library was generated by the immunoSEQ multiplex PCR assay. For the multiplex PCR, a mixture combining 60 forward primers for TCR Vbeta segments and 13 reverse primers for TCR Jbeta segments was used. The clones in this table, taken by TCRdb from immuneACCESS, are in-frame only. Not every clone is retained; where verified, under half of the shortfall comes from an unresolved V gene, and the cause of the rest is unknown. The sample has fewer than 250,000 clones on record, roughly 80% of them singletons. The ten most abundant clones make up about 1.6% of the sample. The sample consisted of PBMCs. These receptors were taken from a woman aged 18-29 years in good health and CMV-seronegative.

The CDR3 sequence is CASRQKVGTGIQPQHF. CDR3 nucleotides: TGTGCCAGTAGACAAAAGGTGGGGACAGGGATTCAGCCCCAGCATTTT. The V and J genes are TRBV19 and TRBJ1-5; 9 bases fit TRBD1. J gave up 6 bases and V 6 bases, and 12 bases lay outside the gene matches. Germline-derived CDR1 and CDR2 are LNHDA and SQIVND (reference sequence). CDR3 length: 16 amino acids.

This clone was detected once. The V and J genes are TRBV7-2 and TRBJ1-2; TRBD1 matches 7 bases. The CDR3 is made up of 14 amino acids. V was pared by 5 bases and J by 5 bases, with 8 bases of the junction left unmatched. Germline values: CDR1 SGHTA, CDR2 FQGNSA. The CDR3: CASSDRGGWYGYTF. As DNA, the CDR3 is TGTGCCAGCAGCGACCGAGGGGGCTGGTATGGCTACACCTTC.

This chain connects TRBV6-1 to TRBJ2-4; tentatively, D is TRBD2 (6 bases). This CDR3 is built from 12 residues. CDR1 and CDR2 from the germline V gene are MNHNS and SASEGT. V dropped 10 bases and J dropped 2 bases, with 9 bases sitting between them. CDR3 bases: TGTGCCACCGGGAGCCCCAAAAACATTCAGTACTTC. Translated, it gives CATGSPKNIQYF.

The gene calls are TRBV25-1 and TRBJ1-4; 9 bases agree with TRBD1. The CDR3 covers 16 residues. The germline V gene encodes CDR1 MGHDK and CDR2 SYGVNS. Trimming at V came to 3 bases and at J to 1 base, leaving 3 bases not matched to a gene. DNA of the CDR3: TGTGCCAGCAGTGAGGGACAGGGAGGAACTAATGAAAAACTGTTTTTT. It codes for CASSEGQGGTNEKLFF.

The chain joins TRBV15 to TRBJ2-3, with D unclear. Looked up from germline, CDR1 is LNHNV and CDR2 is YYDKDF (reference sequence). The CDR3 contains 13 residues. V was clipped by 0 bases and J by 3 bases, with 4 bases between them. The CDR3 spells CATSRDGTDTQYF. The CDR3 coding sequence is TGTGCCACCAGCAGAGACGGGACAGATACGCAGTATTTT.

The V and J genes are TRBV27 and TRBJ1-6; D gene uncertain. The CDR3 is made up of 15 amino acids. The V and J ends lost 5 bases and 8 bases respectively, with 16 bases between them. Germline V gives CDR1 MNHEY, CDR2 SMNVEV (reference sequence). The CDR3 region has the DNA TGTGCCAGCAGTCGGGAACAAATTGGCTATTCACCCCTCCACTTT. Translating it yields CASSREQIGYSPLHF.

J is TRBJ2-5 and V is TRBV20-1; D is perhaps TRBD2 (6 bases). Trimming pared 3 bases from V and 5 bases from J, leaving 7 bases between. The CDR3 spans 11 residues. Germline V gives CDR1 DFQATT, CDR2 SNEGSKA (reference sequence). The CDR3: CSASGSETQYF. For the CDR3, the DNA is TGCAGTGCTAGCGGGAGTGAGACCCAGTACTTC.

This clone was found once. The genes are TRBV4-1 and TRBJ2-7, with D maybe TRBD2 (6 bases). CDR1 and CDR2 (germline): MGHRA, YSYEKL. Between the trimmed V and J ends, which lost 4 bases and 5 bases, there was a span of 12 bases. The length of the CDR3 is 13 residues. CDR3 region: CASSRVGGNEQYF. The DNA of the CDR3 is TGCGCCAGCAGCCGTGTGGGGGGAAACGAGCAGTACTTC.

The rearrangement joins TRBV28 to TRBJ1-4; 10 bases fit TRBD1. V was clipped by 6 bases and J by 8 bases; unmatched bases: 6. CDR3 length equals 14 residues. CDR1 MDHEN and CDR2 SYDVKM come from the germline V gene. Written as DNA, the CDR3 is TGTGCCAGCAGGACGGACAGGGGGGACGAAAAACTGTTTTTT. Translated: CASRTDRGDEKLFF.

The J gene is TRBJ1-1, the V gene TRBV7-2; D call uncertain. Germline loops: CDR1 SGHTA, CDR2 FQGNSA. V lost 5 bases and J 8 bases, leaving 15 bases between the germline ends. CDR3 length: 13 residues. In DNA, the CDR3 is TGTGCCAGCAGCCTAAAGCGGTCGCCAGAAGCTTTCTTT. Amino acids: CASSLKRSPEAFF.

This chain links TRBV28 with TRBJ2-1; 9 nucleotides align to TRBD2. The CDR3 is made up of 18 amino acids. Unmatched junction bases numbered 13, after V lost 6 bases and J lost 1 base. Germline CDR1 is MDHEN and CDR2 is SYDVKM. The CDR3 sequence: CASSPASSGRMSYNEQFF. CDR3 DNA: TGTGCCAGCAGCCCGGCGAGTAGCGGGAGAATGTCCTACAATGAGCAGTTCTTC.

This chain's CDR3 is CASSYRTSHSPLHF. CDR3 bases: TGTGCCAGCAGCTACCGGACTTCTCATTCACCCCTCCACTTT. V gene TRBV5-6 combines with J gene TRBJ1-6; the D is unclear. The CDR3 contains 14 residues. V lost 3 bases to trimming and J lost 8 bases, with 12 bases between them. The germline V gene encodes CDR1 SGHDT and CDR2 YYEEEE.

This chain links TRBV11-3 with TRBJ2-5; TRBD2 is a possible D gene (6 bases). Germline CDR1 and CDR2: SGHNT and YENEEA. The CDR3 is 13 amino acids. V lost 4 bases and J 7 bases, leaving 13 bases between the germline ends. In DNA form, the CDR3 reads TGTGCCAGCAGCTCGGGACTTTTAGGGACCCAGTACTTC. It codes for CASSSGLLGTQYF.

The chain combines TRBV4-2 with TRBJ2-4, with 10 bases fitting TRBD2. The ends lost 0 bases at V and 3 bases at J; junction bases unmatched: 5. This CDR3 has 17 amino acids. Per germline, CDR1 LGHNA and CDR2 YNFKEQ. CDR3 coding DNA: TGTGCCAGCAGCCAAGATTGGCTAGCGGGAGACAAAAACATTCAGTACTTC. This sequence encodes CASSQDWLAGDKNIQYF.

CDR3 loop: CASSITASGSDTQYF. CDR3 DNA: TGTGCCAGCAGCATAACGGCTAGCGGGAGCGATACGCAGTATTTT. The V call is TRBV28, the J call TRBJ2-3; 10 bases match TRBD2. The CDR3 length is 15 residues. J was trimmed by 6 bases and V by 6 bases; bases with no gene match: 9. CDR1 and CDR2 (germline): MDHEN, SYDVKM.

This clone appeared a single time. CDR3 protein: CSARVVGYTF. The CDR3 DNA follows: TGCAGTGCTAGAGTAGTCGGCTACACCTTC. The genes are TRBV20-1 and TRBJ1-2; the D is unclear. CDR1 DFQATT and CDR2 SNEGSKA come from the germline V gene (reference sequence). Trimming removed 1 base at V and 8 bases at J, with 5 bases between. The CDR3 runs 10 residues.

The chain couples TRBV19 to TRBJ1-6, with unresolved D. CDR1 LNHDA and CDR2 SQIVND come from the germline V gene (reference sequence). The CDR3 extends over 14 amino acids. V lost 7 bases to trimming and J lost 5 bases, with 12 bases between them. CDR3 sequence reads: CASTWQANNSPLHF. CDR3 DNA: TGTGCCAGTACGTGGCAGGCCAATAATTCACCCCTCCACTTT.

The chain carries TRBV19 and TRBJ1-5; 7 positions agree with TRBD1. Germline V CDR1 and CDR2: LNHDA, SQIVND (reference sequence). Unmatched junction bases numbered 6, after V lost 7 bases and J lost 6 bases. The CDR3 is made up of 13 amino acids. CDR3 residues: CASTLSGGQPQHF. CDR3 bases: TGTGCCAGTACACTCTCAGGGGGTCAGCCCCAGCATTTT. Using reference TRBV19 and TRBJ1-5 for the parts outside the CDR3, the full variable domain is DGGITQSPKYLFRKEGQNVTLSCEQNLNHDAMYWYRQDPGQGLRLIYYSQIVNDFQKGDIAEGYSVSREKKESFPLTVTSAQKNPTAFYLCASTLSGGQPQHFGDGTRLSIL.

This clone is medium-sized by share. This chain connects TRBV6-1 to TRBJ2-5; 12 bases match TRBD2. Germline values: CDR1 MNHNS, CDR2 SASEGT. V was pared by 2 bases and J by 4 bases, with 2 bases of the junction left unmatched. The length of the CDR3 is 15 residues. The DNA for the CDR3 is TGTGCCAGCAGTGAACTAGCGGGGGGGCCAGAGACCCAGTACTTC. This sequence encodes CASSELAGGPETQYF.

The CDR3 sequence is CASSTGTGRNQPQHF. In DNA, the CDR3 is TGTGCCAGCAGCACCGGGACAGGACGCAATCAGCCCCAGCATTTT. The chain employs TRBV6-5 and TRBJ1-5; 8 bases line up with TRBD1. Germline lookup yields CDR1 MNHEY and CDR2 SVGAGI. This CDR3 comprises 15 residues. J lost 2 bases, V lost 6 bases, and 6 bases had no gene match.

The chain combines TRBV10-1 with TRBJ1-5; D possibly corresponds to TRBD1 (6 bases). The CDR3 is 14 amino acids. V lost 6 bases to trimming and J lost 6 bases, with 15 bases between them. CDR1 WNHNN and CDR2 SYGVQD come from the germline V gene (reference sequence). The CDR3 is CASRKDRNTQPQHF. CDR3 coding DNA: TGCGCCAGCAGAAAAGACAGGAACACTCAGCCCCAGCATTTT.

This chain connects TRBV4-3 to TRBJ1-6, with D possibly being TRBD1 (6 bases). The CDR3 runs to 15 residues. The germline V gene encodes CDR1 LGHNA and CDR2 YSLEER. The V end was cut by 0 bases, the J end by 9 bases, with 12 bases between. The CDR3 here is CASSQDGRGGSPLHF. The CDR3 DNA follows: TGCGCCAGCAGCCAAGACGGCAGGGGTGGTTCACCCCTCCACTTT.

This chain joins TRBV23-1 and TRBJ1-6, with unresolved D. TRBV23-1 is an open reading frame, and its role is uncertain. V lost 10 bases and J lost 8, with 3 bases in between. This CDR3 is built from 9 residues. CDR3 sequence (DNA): TGCGCCACTCATTCACCCCTCCACTTT. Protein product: CATHSPLHF.

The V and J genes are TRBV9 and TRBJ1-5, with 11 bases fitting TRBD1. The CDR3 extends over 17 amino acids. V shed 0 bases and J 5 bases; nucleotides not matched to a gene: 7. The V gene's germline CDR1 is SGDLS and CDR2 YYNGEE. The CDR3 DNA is TGTGCCAGCAGCGTAGGACCCTCGGGACAGGGGGATCAGCCCCAGCATTTT. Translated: CASSVGPSGQGDQPQHF.

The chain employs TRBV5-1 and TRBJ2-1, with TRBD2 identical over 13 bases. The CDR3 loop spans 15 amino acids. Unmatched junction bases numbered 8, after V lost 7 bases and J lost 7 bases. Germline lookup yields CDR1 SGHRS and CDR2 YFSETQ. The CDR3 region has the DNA TGCGCCAGCTCCTGGACTAGCGGGAGTGGGAATGAGCAGTTCTTC. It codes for CASSWTSGSGNEQFF. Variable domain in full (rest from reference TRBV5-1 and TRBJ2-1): KAGVTQTPRYLIKTRGQQVTLSCSPISGHRSVSWYQQTPGQGLQFLFEYFSETQRNKGNFPGRFSGRQFSNSRSEMNVSTLELGDSALYLCASSWTSGSGNEQFFGPGTRLTVL.